The T cell receptor beta chain under discussion was sequenced for a study of T-cell memory formation after mild COVID-19 (dated by TCRdb to 2020 to 2022). About the study as a whole: TCR sequence clusters from the two donors were largely donor specific. Two young, previously healthy adult volunteers, one female and one male, were included in the cohort. In two donors, T-cell clones that expanded and contracted after mild COVID-19 were followed by sequencing TCRalpha and TCRbeta repertoires longitudinally.

In the case of this clonotype: Its antigen is still unknown. Base quality data are lacking; no much larger clone is found one base away.

The paper's findings and limits, for the study overall: Balanced CD4/CD8 phenotypes were observed for clones contracting from day 15 to 85, whereas a bias towards CD4+ was observed for a second wave of clones expanding from day 15 to 37. Some responding clones were detected in pre-infection memory, suggesting pre-existing cross-reactive memory T cells joined the SARS-CoV-2 response. SARS-CoV-2 specificity of the second-wave clones peaking on day 37 was not confirmed. Only a couple of mild cases were covered in the study, and larger cohorts including severe cases with pre-infection samples were considered necessary. Contracting CD4+ clones appeared mostly in the CM and EM memory subsets, whereas CD8+ clones were enriched in EMRA.

Ficoll-Paque density gradient centrifugation was the method used to isolate PBMCs. The sample was run on an Illumina NovaSeq 6000. TCRalpha and TCRbeta cDNA libraries were built by 5'RACE with constant-segment primers, adding sample barcodes and unique molecular identifiers. RNA was extracted from every sample with Trizol reagent. Library amplification was performed in two PCR steps, and a second sample barcode and Illumina TruSeq adapters were introduced in the second step. Sequencing of libraries was performed on an Illumina NovaSeq with 2 x 150 bp paired-end reads. The authors' pipeline ran thus. Reads were demultiplexed and collapsed into UMI-guided consensus sequences with migec v1.2.7. Using mixcr v2.1.11, UMI consensuses were aligned to TRA and TRB V and J templates and then assembled into clonotypes. Clonotypes were classified as expanded or contracted when called significant by both edgeR and NoisET, with noise models trained on biological replicates. For edgeR calls, the thresholds were a false discovery rate-adjusted p below 0.01 and a log2 fold-change of 1. As an exploratory analysis of dynamics, PCA with hierarchical clustering was applied to max-normalized trajectories of the 1000 most abundant clonotypes. Separately sequenced CD4+ and CD8+ repertoires were used to assign the CD4 or CD8 phenotype of responding clones. Through fastp at Q25 and MiXCR, TCRdb rebuilt clones from the public reads, retaining in-frame beta chains. Rows with a matching CDR3 protein are joined into one entry that keeps the most common DNA and genes. TCRdb's processing, not the authors' own work, is the source of the V and J calls. This sample has roughly 510,000 distinct CDR3 sequences in its table, and roughly 17% of those were observed once. The top ten constitute around 7.8% of the sample.

CDR1 SGHDT and CDR2 YYEEEE were looked up in the germline V gene. Including cysteine and phenylalanine, the CDR3 has 13 amino acids. Here the CDR3 DNA is all that survives: 39 bases in frame from base 1. The junction carries 14 bases between V and J, which are trimmed by 4 bases and 7 bases respectively. This chain joins TRBV5-6 to TRBJ1-1, with the D gene call left open. The sequence was obtained from an adult woman who had mild COVID-19 (a few samples of this study predate the infection). The sample titles of this study are shuffled in the database, so cell type and time point are left out; the donor was told from shared clones. Sequenced: PBMCs or a T cell subset sorted from them (not recorded which). This receptor carries the CDR3 CASSRAGIVEAFF. In nucleotides, the sequence is TGTGCCAGCAGCCGAGCAGGAATCGTTGAAGCTTTCTTT. The full variable domain, completed from the reference TRBV5-6 and TRBJ1-1 proteins outside the CDR3, reads DAGVTQSPTHLIKTRGQQVTLRCSPKSGHDTVSWYQQALGQGPQFIFQYYEEEERQRGNFPDRFSGHQFPNYSSELNVNALLLGDSALYLCASSRAGIVEAFFGQGTRLTVV.